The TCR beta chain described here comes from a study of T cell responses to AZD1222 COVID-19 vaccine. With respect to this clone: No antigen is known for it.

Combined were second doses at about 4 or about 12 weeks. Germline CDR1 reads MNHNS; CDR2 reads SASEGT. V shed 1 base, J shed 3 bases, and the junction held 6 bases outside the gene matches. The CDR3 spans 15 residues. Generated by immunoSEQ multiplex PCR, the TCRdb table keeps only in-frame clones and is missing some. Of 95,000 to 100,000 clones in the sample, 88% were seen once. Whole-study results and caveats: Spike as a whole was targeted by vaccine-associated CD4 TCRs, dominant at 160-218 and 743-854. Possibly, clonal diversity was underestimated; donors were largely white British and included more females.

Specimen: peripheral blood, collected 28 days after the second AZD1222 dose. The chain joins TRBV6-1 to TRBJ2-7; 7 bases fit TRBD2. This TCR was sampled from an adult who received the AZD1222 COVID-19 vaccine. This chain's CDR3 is CASSEGISGLYEQYF. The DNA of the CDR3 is TGTGCCAGCAGTGAAGGTATTAGCGGGCTCTACGAGCAGTACTTC.